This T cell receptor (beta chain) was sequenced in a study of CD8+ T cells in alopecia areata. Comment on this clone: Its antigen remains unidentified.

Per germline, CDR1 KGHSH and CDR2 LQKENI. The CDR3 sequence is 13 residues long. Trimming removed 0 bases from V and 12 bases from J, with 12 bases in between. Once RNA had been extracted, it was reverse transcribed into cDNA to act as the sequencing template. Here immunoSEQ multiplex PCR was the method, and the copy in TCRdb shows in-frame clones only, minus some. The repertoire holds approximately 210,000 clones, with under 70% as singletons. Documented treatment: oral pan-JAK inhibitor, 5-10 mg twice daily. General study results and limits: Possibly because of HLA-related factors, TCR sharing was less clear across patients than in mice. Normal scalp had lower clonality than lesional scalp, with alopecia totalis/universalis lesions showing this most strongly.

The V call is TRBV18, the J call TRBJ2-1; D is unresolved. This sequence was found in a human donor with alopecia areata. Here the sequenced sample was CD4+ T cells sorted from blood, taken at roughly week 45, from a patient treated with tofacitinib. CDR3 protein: CASSPPSAGGQFF. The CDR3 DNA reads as TGTGCCAGCTCACCACCCTCGGCAGGCGGGCAGTTCTTC.